These 24 T cell receptor beta chains originate from one sample sequenced in a study of T cell repertoires in cytomegalovirus infection. TCRdb itself ran the reads through MiXCR, one entry per CDR3 protein. The sample lists 400,000 to 550,000 distinct CDR3 sequences, roughly 12% seen once, with more than 8.5% in the top ten. Sequenced: PBMCs. The source of these receptors is a human donor in good health (CMV status not recorded). Some clones in this sample may be carry-over from other donors' samples.

CDR3 amino acids: CSAPGGHTGELFF. The DNA of the CDR3 is TGCAGTGCCCCGGGAGGCCACACCGGGGAGCTGTTTTTT. V and J are TRBV20-1 and TRBJ2-2; 7 bases align to TRBD2. Germline assignment: CDR1 DFQATT and CDR2 SNEGSKA (reference sequence). Germline trimming cut 6 bases from V and 3 bases from J; bases unmatched to any gene: 4. The CDR3 runs 13 residues.

On this clonotype itself: This may be a read error: a much more frequent sequence differs by one nucleotide. The chain combines TRBV12-3 or TRBV12-4 with TRBJ2-1; 12 positions match TRBD2. This CDR3 is 18 amino acids long. For the CDR3, the DNA is TGTGCCAGCAGTTTGAGGTCTGGACTAGCGGGGAGTTACAATGAGCAGTCCTTC. Amino acid sequence: CASSLRSGLAGSYNEQSF.

This clonotype was seen more than once but under ten times. The chain has TRBV20-1 and TRBJ2-1; D possibly uses TRBD1 or TRBD2 (5 bases each). Trimming took 3 bases from V and 6 from J, leaving 12 bases between them. CDR3 length: 13 amino acids. Germline V gene data show CDR1 as DFQATT and CDR2 as SNEGSKA (reference sequence). The CDR3 sequence: CSARDQRGNEQFF. As DNA, the CDR3 is TGCAGTGCTAGGGACCAGAGGGGCAATGAGCAGTTCTTC.

This clonotype appeared a few times. The chain uses TRBV14 and TRBJ2-3, with D tentatively TRBD1 (5 bases). The CDR3 has 15 amino acids. Trimming left V 1 base short and J 4 bases short, with 12 bases between. CDR1 is SGHDN, CDR2 FVKESK, per germline. CDR3 amino acids: CASSQAGPAADTQYF. Here the CDR3 DNA reads TGTGCCAGCAGCCAAGCAGGGCCGGCGGCAGATACGCAGTATTTT.

This clonotype appeared a few times. The chain has TRBV11-2 and TRBJ1-6, with D possibly TRBD1 on 6 matching bases. The V end was cut by 5 bases, the J end by 9 bases, with 20 bases between. CDR3 length: 16 residues. Germline V gene sequence: CDR1 SGHAT, CDR2 FQNNGV. The CDR3 nucleotides are TGTGCCAGCAGCCCAGAGGGGGGGCGCCTAGTTTCACCCCTCCACTTT. It specifies CASSPEGGRLVSPLHF.

The chain has TRBV12-3 or TRBV12-4 and TRBJ1-5; possible D gene TRBD1, 5 bases. The ends were cut back, 2 bases at V and 7 bases at J, with 12 bases in the middle. The CDR3 consists of 14 residues. CDR3 amino acids: CASSLSPGYQPQHF. The CDR3 coding sequence is TGTGCCAGCAGTTTAAGTCCAGGGTACCAGCCCCAGCATTTT.

This clonotype has at least ten counts. This sequence joins TRBV7-2 and TRBJ1-4; TRBD1 aligns across 9 bases. The CDR3 length is 18 residues. Germline V CDR1 and CDR2: SGHTA, FQGNSA. V lost 1 base and J lost 0; bases outside the gene matches: 6. CDR3 bases: TGTGCCAGCAGCTTAGTAGGACAGGGGTTTGCAACTAATGAAAAACTGTTTTTT. Amino acid sequence: CASSLVGQGFATNEKLFF. Using reference TRBV7-2 and TRBJ1-4 for the parts outside the CDR3, the full variable domain is GAGVSQSPSNKVTEKGKDVELRCDPISGHTALYWYRQSLGQGLEFLIYFQGNSAPDKSGLPSDRFSAERTGGSVSTLTIQRTQQEDSAVYLCASSLVGQGFATNEKLFFGSGTQLSVL.

This clonotype was observed many times. The genes are TRBV28 and TRBJ2-6; no definite D call. The CDR3 extends over 15 amino acids. Germline V lookup: CDR1 MDHEN, CDR2 SYDVKM. V lost 7 bases to trimming and J lost 0 bases, with 10 bases between them. CDR3 coding DNA: TGTGCCAGCAAAGAAGGTACCTCTGGGGCCAACGTCCTGACTTTC. This sequence encodes CASKEGTSGANVLTF. Variable domain in full (rest from reference TRBV28 and TRBJ2-6): DVKVTQSSRYLVKRTGEKVFLECVQDMDHENMFWYRQDPGLGLRLIYFSYDVKMKEKGDIPEGYSVSREKKERFSLILESASTNQTSMYLCASKEGTSGANVLTFGAGSRLTVL.

This clonotype appeared many times. CDR3 DNA sequence: TGTGCCAGCAGCTTACGACTAGCGGGAGATGGCAATGAGCAGTTCTTC. Its translation is CASSLRLAGDGNEQFF. V gene TRBV11-1 combines with J gene TRBJ2-1; 12 bases align to TRBD2. With V trimmed by 2 bases and J by 6 bases, 5 bases remained unmatched. CDR1 is SGHAT, CDR2 FQDESV, per germline (reference sequence). The CDR3 is made up of 16 amino acids.

This clonotype has at least ten counts. This chain connects TRBV2 to TRBJ2-1, with D perhaps matching TRBD1 (5 bases). This CDR3 spans 13 amino acids. Germline CDR1 is SNHLY and CDR2 is FYNNEI. Trimming cost V 6 bases and J 5 bases, with 11 bases left between them. CDR3 in DNA: TGTGCCAGCAGAGAGGACACCAACAATGAGCAGTTCTTC. It yields the protein CASREDTNNEQFF.

This clonotype was counted at least ten times. The chain couples TRBV12-3 or TRBV12-4 to TRBJ2-2; maybe TRBD2 (6 bases). This CDR3 has 18 residues. V was cut by 2 bases and J by 1 base, with 17 bases left in between. The CDR3 loop reads CASSLRQGLLLNTGELFF. CDR3 in DNA: TGTGCCAGCAGTTTAAGGCAGGGACTCCTCCTGAACACCGGGGAGCTGTTTTTT.

At least ten counts were recorded for this clonotype. The rearrangement joins TRBV19 to TRBJ2-7, with a tentative D call TRBD1 (6 bases). Germline-derived CDR1 and CDR2 are LNHDA and SQIVND (reference sequence). The V gene lost 10 bases and the J gene lost 6 bases, with 19 bases spanning the gap. This CDR3 has 13 residues. The CDR3 coding sequence is TGTGCCACCCGGGACAACCTAAGTGGCGAGCAGTACTTC. Residues: CATRDNLSGEQYF. The full variable domain, completed using reference TRBV19 and TRBJ2-7, is DGGITQSPKYLFRKEGQNVTLSCEQNLNHDAMYWYRQDPGQGLRLIYYSQIVNDFQKGDIAEGYSVSREKKESFPLTVTSAQKNPTAFYLCATRDNLSGEQYFGPGTRLTVT.

This clonotype showed up many times. The chain joins TRBV5-5 to TRBJ2-5; no clear D gene. Trimming stripped 4 bases from V and 2 bases from J, with 9 bases between. Germline CDR1 SGHKS, CDR2 YYEKEE (reference sequence). This CDR3 spans 13 amino acids. CDR3 residues: CASSGYSQETQYF. The CDR3 bases are TGTGCCAGCAGCGGTTACAGTCAAGAGACCCAGTACTTC.

This clonotype appeared many times. The chain's CDR3 is CAWSVGLNTEAFF. The CDR3 coding sequence is TGTGCCTGGAGTGTAGGGTTGAACACTGAAGCTTTCTTT. The rearrangement uses TRBV30 and TRBJ1-1; D gene unclear. Trimming removed 0 bases at V and 0 bases at J, with 5 bases between. From germline, CDR1 is GTSNPN and CDR2 SVGIG (reference sequence). This CDR3 is 13 amino acids long.

This chain links TRBV2 with TRBJ2-7; D is perhaps TRBD2 (5 bases). CDR1 is SNHLY, CDR2 FYNNEI, per germline. The CDR3 loop spans 14 amino acids. Trimming stripped 10 bases from V and 2 bases from J, with 18 bases between. The CDR3 protein is CATGERPRPYEQYF. DNA of the CDR3: TGTGCCACCGGGGAACGACCTCGGCCCTACGAGCAGTACTTC. Combining the CDR3 with reference TRBV2 and TRBJ2-7 gives the whole variable domain EPEVTQTPSHQVTQMGQEVILRCVPISNHLYFYWYRQILGQKVEFLVSFYNNEISEKSEIFDDQFSVERPDGSNFTLKIRSTKLEDSAMYFCATGERPRPYEQYFGPGTRLTVT.

This chain uses TRBV7-9 with TRBJ1-1; D is perhaps TRBD1 (5 bases). Per the germline V gene, CDR1 is SEHNR and CDR2 is FQNEAQ (reference sequence). Trimming removed 5 bases at V and 6 bases at J, with 10 bases between. This CDR3 has 12 residues. The CDR3 is CASSQGGSEAFF. CDR3 in DNA: TGTGCCAGCAGCCAGGGTGGATCTGAAGCTTTCTTT.

There are many counts of this clonotype. The rearrangement joins TRBV18 to TRBJ2-5; a weak D match, TRBD1 (6 bases). Between the trimmed V and J ends, which lost 4 bases and 0 bases, there was a span of 12 bases. Germline V lookup: CDR1 KGHSH, CDR2 LQKENI. The length of the CDR3 is 15 residues. This chain's CDR3 is CASSLLDRNQETQYF. For the CDR3, the DNA is TGTGCCAGCTCACTCCTCGACAGGAACCAAGAGACCCAGTACTTC.

The V gene is TRBV10-3, the J gene TRBJ2-3; TRBD1 is a possible D gene (6 bases). CDR1 is ENHRY, CDR2 SYGVKD, per germline. The CDR3 covers 15 residues. V lost 4 bases and J lost 3, with 14 bases in between. The CDR3 bases are TGTGCCATCAGTGGGACCGGGACACGGACAGATACGCAGTATTTT. Translation gives CAISGTGTRTDTQYF.

This clonotype showed up just a few times. V gene TRBV29-1 combines with J gene TRBJ1-2; TRBD1 matches 9 bases. The trim removed 7 bases at V and 8 bases at J, leaving 17 bases unmatched. The germline V gene has CDR1 SQVTM and CDR2 ANQGSEA. This CDR3 region has 15 residues. DNA of the CDR3: TGCAGCGCTCCGGACAGGGGTAGTAGGCTAGGGGGCTACACCTTC. Its translation: CSAPDRGSRLGGYTF. Combining the CDR3 with reference TRBV29-1 and TRBJ1-2 gives the whole variable domain SAVISQKPSRDICQRGTSLTIQCQVDSQVTMMFWYRQQPGQSLTLIATANQGSEATYESGFVIDKFPISRPNLTFSTLTVSNMSPEDSSIYLCSAPDRGSRLGGYTFGSGTRLTVV.

This clonotype was seen repeatedly, ten times or more. V usage is TRBV3-1 and J usage is TRBJ1-1, with 9 bases that match TRBD1. The germline V gene encodes CDR1 LGHDT and CDR2 YNNKEL (reference sequence). The CDR3 extends over 14 amino acids. Germline trimming cut 1 base from V and 9 bases from J; bases unmatched to any gene: 6. The CDR3 bases are TGTGCCAGCAGCCAAGTCGGGACAGGGTATCAAGCTTTCTTT. It specifies CASSQVGTGYQAFF.

This clonotype has just a few counts. V usage is TRBV9 and J usage is TRBJ2-2, with TRBD2 as a possible D gene (5 bases). CDR1 SGDLS and CDR2 YYNGEE come from the germline V gene. With 6 bases removed from V and 7 bases from J, the gap between germline ends came to 13 bases. The CDR3 length is 13 residues. The CDR3, as DNA: TGTGCCAGCAATCCGGACTCCTTCGGGGAGCTGTTTTTT. Translation gives CASNPDSFGELFF.

This clonotype was found many times. This chain's CDR3 is CAISDSQGYEQYF. The CDR3 DNA reads as TGTGCCATCTCTGATAGCCAGGGCTACGAGCAGTACTTC. The J gene is TRBJ2-7, the V gene TRBV10-3, with D possibly TRBD1 on 5 matching bases. The V gene lost 8 bases and the J gene lost 3 bases, with 14 bases spanning the gap. CDR1 and CDR2 from the germline V gene are ENHRY and SYGVKD. The CDR3 has 13 amino acids.

This clonotype was counted ten times or more. The rearrangement joins TRBV7-2 to TRBJ2-7; D not certain. The CDR3 contains 12 residues. Germline CDR1 reads SGHTA; CDR2 reads FQGNSA. V was trimmed by 4 bases and J by 2 bases, leaving 6 bases between them. CDR3 nucleotide sequence: TGTGCCAGCAGCTCCCAGGCCTACGAGCAGTACTTC. Translated: CASSSQAYEQYF. Filled out from reference TRBV7-2 and TRBJ2-7, the complete variable domain reads GAGVSQSPSNKVTEKGKDVELRCDPISGHTALYWYRQSLGQGLEFLIYFQGNSAPDKSGLPSDRFSAERTGGSVSTLTIQRTQQEDSAVYLCASSSQAYEQYFGPGTRLTVT.

Many counts were recorded for this clonotype. CDR3 in DNA: TGTGCCAGTAGCCGGGACAGGGGATACCAGCCCCAGCATTTT. Encoded protein: CASSRDRGYQPQHF. J is TRBJ1-5 and V is TRBV19, with 10 nucleotides matching TRBD1. Germline CDR1 reads LNHDA; CDR2 reads SQIVND (reference sequence). CDR3 size: 14 residues. V dropped 6 bases and J dropped 7; count of bases not matched to a gene: 6.